The 17 T cell receptor beta chains below come from one sample, sequenced in a study of T cell changes during pregnancy in multiple sclerosis. TCRdb keeps only in-frame clones here, not all; method: immunoSEQ multiplex PCR. The table shows tens of thousands of clones, with more than 90% occurring only once. The specimen comprised CD4+ T cells from peripheral blood mononuclear cells, sampled before pregnancy. The source is a female donor with multiple sclerosis, enrolled in a pregnancy study.

The genes are TRBV5-6 and TRBJ1-1; possibly TRBD1 for D (6 bases). CDR1 and CDR2 from the germline V gene are SGHDT and YYEEEE. The CDR3 covers 14 residues. Deletions cut 4 bases from V and 3 bases from J, with 13 bases between. In nucleotides, the CDR3 is TGTGCCAGCAGCGGAAACACAGGGCACACTGAAGCTTTCTTT. The encoded protein is CASSGNTGHTEAFF.

This chain's CDR3 is CASTPDRISYNSPLHF. In DNA, the CDR3 is TGTGCCAGCACCCCAGACAGGATCTCCTATAATTCACCCCTCCACTTT. This chain joins TRBV28 and TRBJ1-6; a possible D gene is TRBD1 (6 bases). The CDR3 covers 16 residues. Trimming took off 7 bases at V and 0 bases at J, with 13 bases between the two ends. Per germline, CDR1 MDHEN and CDR2 SYDVKM.

The chain carries TRBV7-2 and TRBJ2-1, with 11 bases lining up with TRBD2. This CDR3 has 18 residues. Germline CDR1 is SGHTA and CDR2 is FQGNSA. Losses at the gene ends were 1 base for V and 9 bases for J; bases not matched to a gene: 14. CDR3 residues: CASSLEIGGLAGGGEQFF. CDR3 DNA: TGTGCCAGCAGCTTAGAAATCGGAGGGCTAGCGGGGGGCGGTGAGCAGTTCTTC.

The chain joins TRBV5-6 to TRBJ2-5; D gene unclear. CDR3 size: 15 residues. Germline assignment: CDR1 SGHDT and CDR2 YYEEEE. Deletions cut 1 base from V and 2 bases from J, with 12 bases between. CDR3: CASSLRLGVQETQYF. CDR3 DNA sequence: TGTGCCAGCAGCTTGAGGCTTGGAGTTCAAGAGACCCAGTACTTC.

A single count supports this clone. The CDR3 here is CASSPTGQGEFSSGYTF. The CDR3 DNA reads as TGTGCCAGCAGTCCCACGGGACAGGGCGAGTTTTCTAGTGGCTACACCTTC. This sequence joins TRBV28 and TRBJ1-2, with 9 positions matching TRBD1. Trimming cost V 5 bases and J 7 bases; bases outside gene matches: 17. This CDR3 spans 17 amino acids. Germline V CDR1 and CDR2: MDHEN, SYDVKM.

The V gene is TRBV7-2, the J gene TRBJ1-1, with 7 nucleotides matching TRBD1. The J segment lost 4 bases and the V segment lost 5 bases, leaving 10 bases of the junction unmatched. This CDR3 has 15 residues. Germline assignment: CDR1 SGHTA and CDR2 FQGNSA. The CDR3 DNA follows: TGTGCCAGCAGCCTTATCGACAGGGCTAGCACTGAAGCTTTCTTT. This gives the protein CASSLIDRASTEAFF.

The V and J genes are TRBV6-5 and TRBJ1-1, with no clear D. Trimming left V 2 bases short and J 1 base short, with 8 bases between. The CDR3 runs to 14 residues. Per the germline V gene, CDR1 is MNHEY and CDR2 is SVGAGI. This CDR3 is CASSYVGRNTEAFF. The CDR3, as DNA: TGTGCCAGCAGTTACGTGGGGAGGAACACTGAAGCTTTCTTT.

V usage is TRBV5-4 and J usage is TRBJ1-3; D remains unclear. Germline CDR1 is SGHNT and CDR2 is YYREEE (reference sequence). V was shortened by 3 bases and J by 1 base, with 5 bases between the two germline ends. The CDR3 is 13 amino acids. CDR3 sequence: CASSSRSGNTIYF. The DNA of the CDR3 is TGTGCCAGCAGCTCGCGGTCTGGAAACACCATATATTTT.

The rearrangement links TRBV4-2 to TRBJ1-5; 9 bases align to TRBD1. Germline loops: CDR1 LGHNA, CDR2 YNFKEQ. CDR3 length: 15 amino acids. V lost 4 bases and J lost 5; bases outside the gene matches: 6. The CDR3 protein is CASSRTGDSDQPQHF. In DNA, the CDR3 is TGTGCCAGCAGCCGGACAGGGGATTCGGATCAGCCCCAGCATTTT.

Turning to this clone: One end of the junction varies from germline; a read error may be responsible. This chain joins TRBV19 and TRBJ1-1; the D gene is possibly TRBD1 (5 bases). Germline V gives CDR1 LNHDA, CDR2 SQIVND (reference sequence). The CDR3 totals 16 residues. CDR3 region: CASSISRAGVNTEAFF. The CDR3 DNA reads TGTGCCAGTAGTATTTCCCGAGCGGGGGTGAATACTGAAGCTTTCTTT.

The chain is built from TRBV28 and TRBJ2-2, with 8 bases that match TRBD2. The J segment lost 6 bases and the V segment lost 5 bases, leaving 8 bases of the junction unmatched. CDR1 and CDR2 from the germline V gene are MDHEN and SYDVKM. The CDR3 is 15 amino acids. The CDR3 loop reads CASSTSGGKAGELFF. The DNA of the CDR3 is TGTGCCAGCAGTACCTCGGGAGGGAAGGCCGGGGAGCTGTTTTTT. Filled out from reference TRBV28 and TRBJ2-2, the complete variable domain reads DVKVTQSSRYLVKRTGEKVFLECVQDMDHENMFWYRQDPGLGLRLIYFSYDVKMKEKGDIPEGYSVSREKKERFSLILESASTNQTSMYLCASSTSGGKAGELFFGEGSRLTVL.

This clone was observed a handful of times. The chain combines TRBV19 with TRBJ1-1; weak D call: TRBD1 (6 bases). CDR3 length: 15 amino acids. CDR1 is LNHDA and CDR2 is SQIVND in the germline V gene (reference sequence). The V and J ends lost 5 bases and 1 base respectively, with 14 bases between them. DNA for the CDR3: TGTGCCAGTAGTCTGATCGACAGGCCGAACACTGAAGCTTTCTTT. It yields the protein CASSLIDRPNTEAFF.

CDR3 residues: CASSLQDSGANVLTF. The CDR3 DNA reads TGCGCCAGCAGCTTGCAGGACTCTGGGGCCAACGTCCTGACTTTC. This sequence joins TRBV5-1 and TRBJ2-6; D uncertain. With 1 base removed from V and 0 bases from J, the gap between germline ends came to 5 bases. The germline gives CDR1 SGHRS, CDR2 YFSETQ. The CDR3 length is 15 residues. The full variable domain, completed using reference TRBV5-1 and TRBJ2-6, is KAGVTQTPRYLIKTRGQQVTLSCSPISGHRSVSWYQQTPGQGLQFLFEYFSETQRNKGNFPGRFSGRQFSNSRSEMNVSTLELGDSALYLCASSLQDSGANVLTFGAGSRLTVL.

The V and J genes are TRBV7-6 and TRBJ2-7; tentatively, D is TRBD2 (6 bases). V was shortened by 6 bases and J by 0 bases, with 21 bases between the two germline ends. This CDR3 contains 17 residues. Germline CDR1 SGHVS, CDR2 FNYEAQ. CDR3 nucleotide sequence: TGTGCCAGCAGTTCAAAAGCCGGGACTTGGAGCTCCTACGAGCAGTACTTC. Residues: CASSSKAGTWSSYEQYF.

The rearrangement links TRBV27 to TRBJ1-4; D might be TRBD1 (6 bases). Germline V gene lookup returns CDR1 MNHEY and CDR2 SMNVEV (reference sequence). This CDR3 has 16 residues. Trimming stripped 0 bases from V and 4 bases from J, with 12 bases between. CDR3 amino acids: CASSLSTGLSNEKLFF. In DNA, the CDR3 is TGTGCCAGCAGTTTATCCACAGGGTTGAGTAATGAAAAACTGTTTTTT. The full variable domain, rest sourced from reference TRBV27 and TRBJ1-4, is EAQVTQNPRYLITVTGKKLTVTCSQNMNHEYMSWYRQDPGLGLRQIYYSMNVEVTDKGDVPEGYKVSRKEKRNFPLILESPSPNQTSLYFCASSLSTGLSNEKLFFGSGTQLSVL.

The CDR3 here is CASSEVGGQGEKLFF. CDR3 sequence (DNA): TGTGCCAGCAGTGAAGTCGGGGGACAGGGAGAAAAACTGTTTTTT. This chain links TRBV6-1 with TRBJ1-4; 9 bases fit TRBD1. The CDR3 loop spans 15 amino acids. CDR1 is MNHNS, CDR2 SASEGT, per germline. V lost 1 base to trimming and J lost 8 bases; unmatched junction nucleotides: 5.

The V call is TRBV7-7, the J call TRBJ2-1; 12 bases are shared with TRBD1. V shed 5 bases, J shed 8 bases, and the junction held 7 bases outside the gene matches. The CDR3 sequence is 15 residues long. Per the germline V gene, CDR1 is SSHAT and CDR2 is FNYEAQ (reference sequence). CDR3 sequence (DNA): TGTGCCAGCAGCGCCGGGACAGGGGGCTATGATGAGCAGTTCTTC. Translated: CASSAGTGGYDEQFF.